Listed here are 27 T cell receptor beta chains from one sample, sequenced in a study of control samples from healthy donors and cancer patients. Some clones are missing from TCRdb's copy, which holds only in-frame ones; the method was immunoSEQ multiplex PCR. This sample has more than 100,000 clones; approximately 89% occur once, and the top ten carry around 3.3%. Material for sequencing was blood. The receptor source for this set is a man between 35 and 55 years old in good health.

The chain's CDR3 is CASSYSTQAVLYGYTF. CDR3 in DNA: TGTGCCAGCAGTTACTCTACCCAGGCTGTCCTCTATGGCTACACCTTC. The V gene is TRBV6-5, the J gene TRBJ1-2; D is uncertain. Germline CDR1 reads MNHEY; CDR2 reads SVGAGI. Trimming took off 0 bases at V and 4 bases at J, with 15 bases between the two ends. The CDR3 is made up of 16 amino acids.

The gene calls are TRBV5-1 and TRBJ2-3, with 10 bases fitting TRBD2. V lost 7 bases to trimming and J lost 3 bases; unmatched junction nucleotides: 8. CDR3 length equals 15 residues. Germline V lookup: CDR1 SGHRS, CDR2 YFSETQ. The CDR3 region is CASGRGSGGTDTQYF. CDR3 nucleotides: TGCGCCAGCGGCCGAGGTAGCGGGGGGACAGATACGCAGTATTTT.

The genes are TRBV5-6 and TRBJ1-3; D ambiguous. Trimming shortened V by 1 base and J by 0 bases, and 8 bases separated the two germline ends. This CDR3 is built from 15 residues. CDR1 SGHDT and CDR2 YYEEEE come from the germline V gene. CDR3: CASSLIRPSGNTIYF. The CDR3 DNA is TGTGCCAGCAGCTTGATACGGCCCTCTGGAAACACCATATATTTT.

The chain employs TRBV7-2 and TRBJ1-2; the D is unclear. Germline V gene sequence: CDR1 SGHTA, CDR2 FQGNSA. The CDR3 has 16 residues. The V and J ends lost 5 bases and 0 bases respectively, with 16 bases between them. The CDR3 sequence is CASSPPSVFANYGYTF. CDR3 coding DNA: TGTGCCAGCAGCCCCCCCAGCGTTTTCGCTAACTATGGCTACACCTTC.

The chain uses TRBV13 and TRBJ1-1; 7 bases map to TRBD1. This CDR3 has 12 residues. With V trimmed by 4 bases and J by 9 bases, 5 bases remained unmatched. CDR1 PRHDT and CDR2 FYEKMQ come from the germline V gene (reference sequence). The CDR3 nucleotides are TGTGCCAGCAGCTCCAGGGGGGGAAAAGCTTTCTTT. Its protein product is CASSSRGGKAFF. The full variable domain, in which reference TRBV13 and TRBJ1-1 provide the parts outside the CDR3, is AAGVIQSPRHLIKEKRETATLKCYPIPRHDTVYWYQQGPGQDPQFLISFYEKMQSDKGSIPDRFSAQQFSDYHSELNMSSLELGDSALYFCASSSRGGKAFFGQGTRLTVV.

J is TRBJ1-3 and V is TRBV4-1; D remains ambiguous. The CDR3 runs 15 residues. Trimming stripped 2 bases from V and 2 bases from J, with 10 bases between. Germline V gene data show CDR1 as MGHRA and CDR2 as YSYEKL. The CDR3 DNA sequence: TGCGCCAGCAGCCAACCACCGGGTACTGGAAACACCATATATTTT. Translated: CASSQPPGTGNTIYF.

The chain links TRBV7-2 to TRBJ2-7; D is perhaps TRBD1 (5 bases). The end of the DNA is better explained by TRBJ2-5, so the J call may be wrong. CDR1 is SGHTA and CDR2 is FQGNSA in the germline V gene. The CDR3 totals 15 residues. The CDR3 bases are TGTGCCAGCAGCGCCCGGACACCGCAACGCGAGACCCAGTACTTC. This encodes CASSARTPQRETQYF.

This chain joins TRBV10-2 and TRBJ1-5, with D tentatively TRBD1 (5 bases). V shed 6 bases and J shed 1 base, with 13 bases lying between them. CDR3 length: 15 residues. Germline CDR1 and CDR2: WSHSY and SAAADI. CDR3 nucleotide sequence: TGCGCCAGCAGGTCAACAGGCGGAAGCAATCAGCCCCAGCATTTT. It yields the protein CASRSTGGSNQPQHF.

The rearrangement joins TRBV19 to TRBJ1-2, with 10 bases that match TRBD1. This CDR3 spans 13 amino acids. CDR1 and CDR2 (germline): LNHDA, SQIVND (reference sequence). The V segment lost 8 bases and the J segment 7 bases; nucleotides outside the gene matches: 7. In nucleotides, the CDR3 is TGTGCCAGTGGCCTCGACAGGGGGCTTGGCTACACCTTC. Its protein product is CASGLDRGLGYTF.

The chain recombines TRBV5-1 with TRBJ1-1; D unresolved. Germline CDR1 reads SGHRS; CDR2 reads YFSETQ. The CDR3 covers 15 residues. Trimming pared 2 bases from V and 0 bases from J, leaving 11 bases between. CDR3 amino acids: CASSFGGKVNTEAFF. DNA for the CDR3: TGCGCCAGCAGCTTCGGAGGGAAGGTGAACACTGAAGCTTTCTTT.

The J gene is TRBJ2-3, the V gene TRBV5-1, with TRBD2 matching 11 bases. V gave up 3 bases and J gave up 2 bases; unmatched junction bases: 5. The CDR3 extends over 16 amino acids. Germline V gene sequence: CDR1 SGHRS, CDR2 YFSETQ. CDR3 amino acids: CASSSTSGGYTDTQYF. The DNA of the CDR3 is TGCGCCAGCAGCTCAACTAGCGGGGGTTACACAGATACGCAGTATTTT.

This clone has only one observation. The V call is TRBV7-9, the J call TRBJ1-3; a possible D gene is TRBD1 (5 bases). The V gene lost 5 bases and the J gene lost 0 bases, with 11 bases spanning the gap. This CDR3 is 15 amino acids long. Germline-derived CDR1 and CDR2 are SEHNR and FQNEAQ (reference sequence). The CDR3 sequence is CASSVQVHSGNTIYF. Written as DNA, the CDR3 is TGTGCCAGCAGCGTACAGGTTCACTCTGGAAACACCATATATTTT.

This chain joins TRBV11-1 and TRBJ2-7; 8 bases align to TRBD1. The CDR3 totals 13 residues. Trimming took 8 bases from V and 1 from J; bases not matched to a gene: 4. Germline V gene data show CDR1 as SGHAT and CDR2 as FQDESV (reference sequence). The CDR3 DNA follows: TGTGCCAGCGGCCAGGGGGCATCCTACGAGCAGTACTTC. Amino acids: CASGQGASYEQYF.

The chain carries TRBV19 and TRBJ2-7; 7 bases map to TRBD1. V lost 5 bases and J lost 2; bases outside the gene matches: 6. Germline V gene lookup returns CDR1 LNHDA and CDR2 SQIVND (reference sequence). This CDR3 is built from 14 residues. CDR3 DNA: TGTGCCAGTAGTGCCGGACAGGAGCCCTACGAGCAGTACTTC. Translating it yields CASSAGQEPYEQYF.

The J gene is TRBJ2-3, the V gene TRBV14; D is ambiguous. The ends were cut back, 3 bases at V and 6 bases at J, with 16 bases in the middle. The CDR3 is 15 residues long. The germline CDR1 and CDR2 sequences are SGHDN and FVKESK. CDR3 protein: CASSQPGPSSDTQYF. The CDR3 DNA follows: TGTGCCAGCAGCCAGCCCGGGCCCAGTAGTGATACGCAGTATTTT.

The chain carries TRBV7-2 and TRBJ1-3, with D perhaps TRBD1 (6 bases). The CDR3 consists of 16 residues. Deletions cut 5 bases from V and 0 bases from J, with 14 bases between. Germline V gene data show CDR1 as SGHTA and CDR2 as FQGNSA. The CDR3 DNA is TGTGCCAGCAGCACCCAGGGGATTTACTCTGGAAACACCATATATTTT. Amino acid sequence: CASSTQGIYSGNTIYF.

The rearrangement uses TRBV18 and TRBJ1-4; tentatively, D is TRBD1 (6 bases). Deletions cut 4 bases from V and 4 bases from J, with 10 bases between. The CDR3 covers 14 residues. Per the germline V gene, CDR1 is KGHSH and CDR2 is LQKENI. The CDR3 sequence: CASSLQGNNEKLFF. CDR3 sequence (DNA): TGTGCCAGCTCACTTCAGGGGAATAATGAAAAACTGTTTTTT. The full variable domain, completed using reference TRBV18 and TRBJ1-4, is NAGVMQNPRHLVRRRGQEARLRCSPMKGHSHVYWYRQLPEEGLKFMVYLQKENIIDESGMPKERFSAEFPKEGPSILRIQQVVRGDSAAYFCASSLQGNNEKLFFGSGTQLSVL.

The CDR3 sequence is CASSEAPWGAKNIQYF. CDR3 DNA: TGTGCCAGCAGTGAAGCCCCGTGGGGGGCCAAAAACATTCAGTACTTC. The chain combines TRBV6-1 with TRBJ2-4; tentatively, D is TRBD1 or TRBD2 (5 bases each). Trimming stripped 0 bases from V and 1 base from J, with 10 bases between. This CDR3 has 16 residues. From germline, CDR1 is MNHNS and CDR2 SASEGT.

The rearrangement links TRBV6-4 to TRBJ2-2; TRBD1 or TRBD2 may be the D gene (5 bases each). The ends were cut back, 3 bases at V and 4 bases at J, with 9 bases in the middle. The CDR3 sequence is 14 residues long. The germline gives CDR1 MRHNA, CDR2 SNTAGT. The DNA of the CDR3 is TGTGCCAGCAGTGAAGAGGGGACCACCGGGGAGCTGTTTTTT. As protein: CASSEEGTTGELFF.

The chain combines TRBV15 with TRBJ2-1; no clear D. Germline lookup yields CDR1 LNHNV and CDR2 YYDKDF (reference sequence). The CDR3 totals 12 residues. Trimming removed 3 bases from V and 7 bases from J, with 7 bases in between. The CDR3 DNA reads as TGTGCCACCAGCAGCCTTAATAATGAGCAGTTCTTC. It translates to CATSSLNNEQFF.

The chain is built from TRBV4-2 and TRBJ1-5, with D hard to call. This CDR3 contains 15 residues. The V end was cut by 3 bases, the J end by 3 bases, with 12 bases between. The germline gives CDR1 LGHNA, CDR2 YNFKEQ. CDR3: CASSHQLKLNQPQHF. CDR3 nucleotides: TGTGCCAGCAGCCATCAACTCAAGCTCAATCAGCCCCAGCATTTT.

CDR3 sequence (DNA): TGTGCCAGCAGTCCCGGGACTAGCGGTAGATCCTCCTACAATGAGCAGTTCTTC. This codes for CASSPGTSGRSSYNEQFF. The chain links TRBV6-2 or TRBV6-3 to TRBJ2-1, with TRBD2 matching 11 bases. CDR3 length: 18 residues. Germline V gene sequence: CDR1 MNHEY, CDR2 SVGEGT. V lost 5 bases to trimming and J lost 0 bases; unmatched junction nucleotides: 9.

The chain employs TRBV10-3 and TRBJ2-3; 13 bases are shared with TRBD2. CDR1 and CDR2 from the germline V gene are ENHRY and SYGVKD. After removal of 8 bases from V and 0 bases from J, the junction contained 5 bases not matched to a gene. This CDR3 has 16 residues. The CDR3 region is CAIGRLAGGSTDTQYF. CDR3 nucleotide sequence: TGTGCCATCGGTAGACTAGCGGGGGGCAGCACAGATACGCAGTATTTT.

V is TRBV27 and J is TRBJ1-1; 7 bases match TRBD1. J gave up 5 bases and V 5 bases, and 8 bases lay outside the gene matches. This CDR3 region has 14 residues. The V gene's germline CDR1 is MNHEY and CDR2 SMNVEV (reference sequence). CDR3 sequence reads: CASSGNRGGTEAFF. For the CDR3, the DNA is TGTGCCAGCAGTGGTAACAGGGGAGGAACTGAAGCTTTCTTT.

Concerning this clone itself: Compared with germline, one end of the junction differs, possibly owing to a read error. V gene TRBV19 combines with J gene TRBJ2-7; no reliable D call. Germline assignment: CDR1 LNHDA and CDR2 SQIVND (reference sequence). The CDR3 contains 13 residues. Here the CDR3 DNA reads TGTGCCAGTAGTATGGGCCATATCTACGGGCAGTACTTC. Its protein product is CASSMGHIYGQYF.

This CDR3 is CASSFTGLGPGELFF. CDR3 DNA sequence: TGTGCCAGCAGCTTCACGGGACTAGGACCCGGGGAGCTGTTTTTT. The V call is TRBV5-4, the J call TRBJ2-2; TRBD2 aligns across 8 bases. V lost 2 bases, J lost 6 bases, and 6 bases stayed unmatched. The CDR3 length is 15 residues. Germline CDR1 SGHNT, CDR2 YYREEE (reference sequence).

The chain couples TRBV9 to TRBJ1-2; no firm D call. Trimming took 4 bases from V and 5 from J, leaving 18 bases between them. The CDR3 extends over 15 amino acids. The V gene's germline CDR1 is SGDLS and CDR2 YYNGEE. CDR3 in amino acids: CASSPQPEVRYGYTF. The DNA of the CDR3 is TGTGCCAGCAGCCCCCAACCCGAGGTACGGTATGGCTACACCTTC.